One and the same sample provided the 23 T cell receptor beta chains below, sequenced in a study of spatial heterogeneity in lung cancer. MiXCR, run by TCRdb on the 5' RACE reads, gives a single entry per CDR3 protein. The table lists about 120,000 distinct CDR3 sequences, less than 14% of them singletons. The time point is: blood at routine non-recurrence follow-up after resection. The starting material was PBMCs, obtained at follow-up. These receptors were obtained from a female donor with early-stage non-small cell lung cancer.

In nucleotides, the CDR3 is TGCAGCGCTGGACAGGACGATGGCTACACCTTC. As protein: CSAGQDDGYTF. This chain uses TRBV29-1 with TRBJ1-2; 7 bases agree with TRBD1. This CDR3 is built from 11 residues. The junction had 5 bases not matched to a gene; V was cut back by 7 bases and J by 6 bases. In germline, CDR1 is SQVTM, CDR2 ANQGSEA.

This clonotype has only a few counts. This chain links TRBV6-1 with TRBJ1-1; D might be TRBD1 (5 bases). V was shortened by 2 bases and J by 10 bases, with 17 bases between the two germline ends. CDR1 MNHNS and CDR2 SASEGT come from the germline V gene. This CDR3 is 14 amino acids long. The CDR3 spells CASSEMGTPTGAFF. The CDR3 DNA sequence: TGTGCCAGCAGTGAAATGGGGACCCCGACGGGAGCTTTCTTT.

Only a few counts were recorded for this clonotype. The V gene is TRBV28, the J gene TRBJ2-7; 8 bases agree with TRBD1. J gave up 2 bases and V 10 bases, and 7 bases lay outside the gene matches. The CDR3 is 13 residues long. The germline V gene encodes CDR1 MDHEN and CDR2 SYDVKM. CDR3 nucleotides: TGTGCCACTGGACAGGGAAATACCTACGAGCAGTACTTC. Protein product: CATGQGNTYEQYF. Full variable domain (remainder filled in from reference TRBV28 and TRBJ2-7): DVKVTQSSRYLVKRTGEKVFLECVQDMDHENMFWYRQDPGLGLRLIYFSYDVKMKEKGDIPEGYSVSREKKERFSLILESASTNQTSMYLCATGQGNTYEQYFGPGTRLTVT.

As to this clonotype: A much bigger clone sits one base away, suggesting this may be a read error. The gene calls are TRBV20-1 and TRBJ1-2, with TRBD1 as a possible D gene (5 bases). The germline CDR1 and CDR2 sequences are DFQATT and SNEGSKA (reference sequence). The CDR3 consists of 15 residues. The CDR3, as DNA: TGCAGTGCTAGCCGACAGTCATTAGCTAACCATGGCTACACCTTC. This gives the protein CSASRQSLANHGYTF.

The chain uses TRBV3-1 and TRBJ2-7, with D possibly being TRBD2 (5 bases). The CDR3 spans 14 residues. Germline V CDR1 and CDR2: LGHDT, YNNKEL (reference sequence). Trimming took 3 bases from V and 3 from J, leaving 12 bases between them. The DNA for the CDR3 is TGTGCCAGCAGCCACCTCGGGATCAACTACGAGCAGTACTTC. Its protein is CASSHLGINYEQYF.

This clonotype has a count of ten or more. The V and J genes are TRBV20-1 and TRBJ2-2; D remains ambiguous. V lost 3 bases, J lost 6 bases, and 8 bases lay in between. Germline CDR1 is DFQATT and CDR2 is SNEGSKA (reference sequence). This CDR3 contains 12 residues. CDR3 amino acids: CSASFRSGELFF. In DNA form, the CDR3 reads TGCAGTGCTAGTTTCAGATCCGGGGAGCTGTTTTTT.

The chain links TRBV7-9 to TRBJ2-1; 14 bases fit TRBD2. This CDR3 is built from 15 residues. Germline V gives CDR1 SEHNR, CDR2 FQNEAQ (reference sequence). The V segment lost 6 bases and the J segment 8 bases; nucleotides outside the gene matches: 6. The CDR3 DNA is TGTGCCAGCAGTCCCGGGACTAGCGGGAGACATGAGCAGTTCTTC. As protein: CASSPGTSGRHEQFF.

This chain connects TRBV10-3 to TRBJ2-5, with D maybe TRBD1 (6 bases). The CDR3 contains 15 residues. With 3 bases removed from V and 0 bases from J, the gap between germline ends came to 11 bases. The germline CDR1 and CDR2 sequences are ENHRY and SYGVKD. CDR3 loop: CAISDSGQYQETQYF. As DNA, the CDR3 is TGTGCCATCAGTGACAGTGGACAGTACCAAGAGACCCAGTACTTC.

This clonotype was recorded many times. The chain is built from TRBV5-1 and TRBJ1-2; D gene uncertain. This CDR3 comprises 12 residues. In germline, CDR1 is SGHRS, CDR2 YFSETQ. With 4 bases removed from V and 5 bases from J, the gap between germline ends came to 9 bases. CDR3: CASSPGEYGYTF. CDR3 DNA sequence: TGCGCCAGCAGCCCGGGCGAGTATGGCTACACCTTC.

This chain uses TRBV20-1 with TRBJ2-7, with a weak D call TRBD2 (5 bases). This CDR3 contains 14 residues. V lost 6 bases and J lost 3, with 18 bases in between. Germline-derived CDR1 and CDR2 are DFQATT and SNEGSKA (reference sequence). CDR3 amino acids: CSATTTPLFYEQYV. The CDR3 DNA is TGCAGTGCCACGACTACCCCACTGTTCTACGAGCAGTACGTC.

This chain uses TRBV2 with TRBJ2-7; D gene uncertain. V was trimmed by 11 bases and J by 1 base, leaving 12 bases between them. The CDR3 consists of 12 residues. Germline CDR1 SNHLY, CDR2 FYNNEI. The CDR3 reads CAQTGVSYEQYF. Here the CDR3 DNA reads TGTGCCCAAACGGGCGTTTCCTACGAGCAGTACTTC.

This clonotype has ten or more counts. This chain links TRBV14 with TRBJ2-2, with unresolved D. This CDR3 is built from 14 residues. Trimming removed 1 base from V and 4 bases from J, with 7 bases in between. The germline gives CDR1 SGHDN, CDR2 FVKESK. CDR3 amino acids: CASSQARATGELFF. CDR3 DNA: TGTGCCAGCAGCCAAGCCCGGGCCACCGGGGAGCTGTTTTTT. Full variable domain (remainder filled in from reference TRBV14 and TRBJ2-2): EAGVTQFPSHSVIEKGQTVTLRCDPISGHDNLYWYRRVMGKEIKFLLHFVKESKQDESGMPNNRFLAERTGGTYSTLKVQPAELEDSGVYFCASSQARATGELFFGEGSRLTVL.

The rearrangement uses TRBV20-1 and TRBJ2-3, with a possible D match to TRBD2 (6 bases). V shed 3 bases and J shed 5 bases, with 27 bases lying between them. The germline gives CDR1 DFQATT, CDR2 SNEGSKA (reference sequence). This CDR3 has 18 residues. CDR3 protein: CSASRLRKAGGVIDTQYF. CDR3 DNA: TGCAGTGCTAGTAGATTGAGGAAAGCTGGAGGGGTCATAGATACGCAGTATTTT.

The sample holds a few counts of this clonotype. V gene TRBV20-1 combines with J gene TRBJ2-7; no clear D. CDR1 and CDR2 (germline): DFQATT, SNEGSKA (reference sequence). The CDR3 is made up of 12 amino acids. V was cut by 3 bases and J by 0 bases, with 6 bases left in between. The DNA for the CDR3 is TGCAGTGCTAGTCGTAGCTCCTACGAGCAGTACTTC. Residues: CSASRSSYEQYF.

This clonotype was seen repeatedly, ten times or more. This chain's CDR3 is CASTLPGPGGTDTQYF. The CDR3 DNA is TGTGCCAGCACCCTGCCGGGACCCGGAGGCACAGATACGCAGTATTTT. The V and J genes are TRBV28 and TRBJ2-3; D might be TRBD1 or TRBD2, each matching 5 bases. CDR3 size: 16 residues. Germline V gives CDR1 MDHEN, CDR2 SYDVKM. Trimming pared 7 bases from V and 1 base from J, leaving 18 bases between.

The chain employs TRBV19 and TRBJ1-5, with D hard to call. The CDR3 covers 13 residues. The V gene lost 3 bases and the J gene lost 2 bases, with 5 bases spanning the gap. Germline loops: CDR1 LNHDA, CDR2 SQIVND (reference sequence). CDR3 sequence (DNA): TGTGCCAGTAGTATTTCGGGCAATCAGCCCCAGCATTTT. It codes for CASSISGNQPQHF.

This clonotype was detected many times. V and J are TRBV11-2 and TRBJ2-5, with unresolved D. V shed 2 bases and J shed 4 bases, with 8 bases lying between them. The germline V gene encodes CDR1 SGHAT and CDR2 FQNNGV. This CDR3 contains 13 residues. As DNA, the CDR3 is TGTGCCAGCAGCTTATCTTTAGGAGAGACCCAGTACTTC. Translated, it gives CASSLSLGETQYF.

There are many counts of this clonotype. This rearrangement joins TRBV12-3 or TRBV12-4 to TRBJ2-5; TRBD2 agrees at 8 bases. The CDR3 is made up of 16 amino acids. The V segment lost 6 bases and the J segment 4 bases; nucleotides outside the gene matches: 13. CDR3 sequence: CASRHSGEGGRETQYF. CDR3 coding DNA: TGTGCCAGCAGGCATAGCGGGGAGGGGGGGCGAGAGACCCAGTACTTC.

This clonotype was counted ten times or more. The chain has TRBV7-9 and TRBJ1-2, with 9 positions matching TRBD1. This CDR3 has 14 amino acids. V lost 4 bases, J lost 6 bases, and 6 bases stayed unmatched. CDR1 is SEHNR and CDR2 is FQNEAQ in the germline V gene (reference sequence). CDR3 DNA sequence: TGTGCCAGCAGCTCCGGACAGGGGCGCGATGGCTACACCTTC. Its translation: CASSSGQGRDGYTF.

The gene calls are TRBV6-5 and TRBJ2-3; either TRBD1 or TRBD2 may fit D (6 bases each). The germline V gene has CDR1 MNHEY and CDR2 SVGAGI. The CDR3 runs 15 residues. Trimming took 2 bases from V and 3 from J, leaving 12 bases between them. This CDR3 reads CASSYEGGETDTQYF. The CDR3 DNA sequence: TGTGCCAGCAGTTACGAGGGGGGAGAGACAGATACGCAGTATTTT.

This clonotype has just a few counts. This chain uses TRBV21-1 with TRBJ2-7; TRBD2, the table's D call, lacks a check against the DNA. TRBV21-1 is a listed pseudogene. This CDR3 is 19 amino acids long. The DNA for the CDR3 is TGTGCCAGCAGCAAGGGAGCAGGGGGGACTAGCGGGGATTCCTACGAGCAGTACGTC. This sequence encodes CASSKGAGGTSGDSYEQYV.

The sample holds a few counts of this clonotype. This chain joins TRBV5-1 and TRBJ2-1; D is ambiguous. The V end was cut by 0 bases, the J end by 0 bases, with 13 bases between. Germline CDR1 and CDR2: SGHRS and YFSETQ. CDR3 length equals 17 residues. As DNA, the CDR3 is TGCGCCAGCAGCTTGGAAGGCAGGCCCAGCTCCTACAATGAGCAGTTCTTC. Translating gives CASSLEGRPSSYNEQFF.

The chain employs TRBV3-1 and TRBJ1-2; perhaps TRBD1 as D (6 bases). The V gene lost 3 bases and the J gene lost 3 bases, with 11 bases spanning the gap. Germline CDR1 is LGHDT and CDR2 is YNNKEL (reference sequence). This CDR3 is 14 amino acids long. CDR3 residues: CASSQARGDYGYTF. CDR3 DNA: TGTGCCAGCAGCCAGGCCAGGGGTGACTATGGCTACACCTTC.